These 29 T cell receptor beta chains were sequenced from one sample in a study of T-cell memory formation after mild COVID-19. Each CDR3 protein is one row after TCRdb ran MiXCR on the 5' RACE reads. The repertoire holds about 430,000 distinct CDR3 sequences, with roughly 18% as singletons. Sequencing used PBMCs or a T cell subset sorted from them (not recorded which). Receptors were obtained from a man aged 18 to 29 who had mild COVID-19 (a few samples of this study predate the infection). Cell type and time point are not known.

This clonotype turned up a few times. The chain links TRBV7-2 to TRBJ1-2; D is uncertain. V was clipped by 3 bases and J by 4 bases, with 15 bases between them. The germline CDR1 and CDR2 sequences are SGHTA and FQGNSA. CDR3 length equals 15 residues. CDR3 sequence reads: CASSLIPSGVYGYTF. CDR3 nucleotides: TGTGCCAGCAGCTTGATCCCTAGTGGGGTCTATGGCTACACCTTC.

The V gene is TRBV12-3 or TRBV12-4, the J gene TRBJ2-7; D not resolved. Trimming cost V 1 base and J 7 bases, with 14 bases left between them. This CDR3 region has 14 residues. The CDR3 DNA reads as TGTGCCAGCAGTTTAGTGTTAGAGGTGGGTGAGCAGTACTTC. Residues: CASSLVLEVGEQYF.

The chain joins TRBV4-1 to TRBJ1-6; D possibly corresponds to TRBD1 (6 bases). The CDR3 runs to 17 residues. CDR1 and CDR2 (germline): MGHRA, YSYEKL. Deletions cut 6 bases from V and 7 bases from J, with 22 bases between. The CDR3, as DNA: TGCGCCAGCAGGCCCCGTATCCCCCGGGACAAGAATTCACCCCTCCACTTT. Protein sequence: CASRPRIPRDKNSPLHF.

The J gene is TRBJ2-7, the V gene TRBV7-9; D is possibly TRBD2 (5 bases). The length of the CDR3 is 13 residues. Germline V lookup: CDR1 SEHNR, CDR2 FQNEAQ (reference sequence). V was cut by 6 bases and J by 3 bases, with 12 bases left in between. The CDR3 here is CASRADNLYEQYV. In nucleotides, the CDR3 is TGTGCCAGCAGAGCGGATAACCTCTACGAGCAGTACGTC.

The CDR3 DNA is TGTGCCAGCAGCCAAGAATCTCAGGGGATAAGCTATGGCTACACCTTC. Protein: CASSQESQGISYGYTF. The chain combines TRBV4-2 with TRBJ1-2; D might be TRBD1 (6 bases). The CDR3 length is 16 residues. Germline V lookup: CDR1 LGHNA, CDR2 YNFKEQ. The ends were cut back, 0 bases at V and 4 bases at J, with 15 bases in the middle.

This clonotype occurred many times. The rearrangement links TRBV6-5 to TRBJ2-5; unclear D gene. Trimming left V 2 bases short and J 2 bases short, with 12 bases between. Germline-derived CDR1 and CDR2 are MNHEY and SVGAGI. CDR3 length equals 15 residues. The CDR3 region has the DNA TGTGCCAGCAGTTACAGGGCACCGGTTCAAGAGACCCAGTACTTC. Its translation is CASSYRAPVQETQYF.

The CDR3 DNA follows: TGTGCCAGCAGCTCAAGGGAGAGACCGTTACAAGAGACCCAGTACTTC. Translated: CASSSRERPLQETQYF. The V and J genes are TRBV4-2 and TRBJ2-5, with D perhaps TRBD2 (5 bases). The CDR3 extends over 16 amino acids. The ends were cut back, 5 bases at V and 2 bases at J, with 18 bases in the middle. Germline-derived CDR1 and CDR2 are LGHNA and YNFKEQ.

CDR3 residues: CASSPLAGQHTEAFF. CDR3 nucleotides: TGCGCCAGCAGCCCACTCGCCGGACAGCACACTGAAGCTTTCTTT. V usage is TRBV4-3 and J usage is TRBJ1-1; D might be TRBD1 (6 bases). Germline CDR1 LGHNA, CDR2 YSLEER. The length of the CDR3 is 15 residues. V shed 4 bases and J shed 3 bases, with 15 bases lying between them.

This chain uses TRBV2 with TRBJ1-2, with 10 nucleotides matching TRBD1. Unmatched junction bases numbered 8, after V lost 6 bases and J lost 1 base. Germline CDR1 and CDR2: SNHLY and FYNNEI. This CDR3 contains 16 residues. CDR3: CASRGDRGVFNYGYTF. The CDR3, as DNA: TGTGCCAGCAGGGGGGACAGGGGAGTATTTAACTATGGCTACACCTTC.

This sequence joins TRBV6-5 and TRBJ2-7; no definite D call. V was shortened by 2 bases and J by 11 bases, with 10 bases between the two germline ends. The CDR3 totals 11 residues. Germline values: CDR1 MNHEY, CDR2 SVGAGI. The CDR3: CASSYGAGEYF. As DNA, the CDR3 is TGTGCCAGCAGTTACGGAGCAGGAGAGTACTTC.

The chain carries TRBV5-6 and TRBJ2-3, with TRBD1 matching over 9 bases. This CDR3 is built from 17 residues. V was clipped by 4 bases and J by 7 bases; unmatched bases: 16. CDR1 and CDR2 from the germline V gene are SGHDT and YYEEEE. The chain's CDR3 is CASSKIIPGQGVHTQYF. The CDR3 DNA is TGTGCCAGCAGCAAAATCATACCGGGACAGGGAGTACATACGCAGTATTTT. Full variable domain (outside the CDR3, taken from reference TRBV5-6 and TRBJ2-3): DAGVTQSPTHLIKTRGQQVTLRCSPKSGHDTVSWYQQALGQGPQFIFQYYEEEERQRGNFPDRFSGHQFPNYSSELNVNALLLGDSALYLCASSKIIPGQGVHTQYFGPGTRLTVL.

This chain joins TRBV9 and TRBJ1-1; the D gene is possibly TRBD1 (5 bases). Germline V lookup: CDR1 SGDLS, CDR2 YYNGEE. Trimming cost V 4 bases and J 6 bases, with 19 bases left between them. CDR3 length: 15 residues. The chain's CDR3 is CASSLDSNQGSEAFF. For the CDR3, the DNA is TGTGCCAGCAGCCTAGACAGTAATCAAGGTTCTGAAGCTTTCTTT.

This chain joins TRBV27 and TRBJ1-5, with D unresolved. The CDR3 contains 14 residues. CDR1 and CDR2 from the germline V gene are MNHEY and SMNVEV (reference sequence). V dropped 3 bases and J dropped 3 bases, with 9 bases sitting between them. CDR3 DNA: TGTGCCAGCAGTTTTGGTGGAGACAATCAGCCCCAGCATTTT. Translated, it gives CASSFGGDNQPQHF.

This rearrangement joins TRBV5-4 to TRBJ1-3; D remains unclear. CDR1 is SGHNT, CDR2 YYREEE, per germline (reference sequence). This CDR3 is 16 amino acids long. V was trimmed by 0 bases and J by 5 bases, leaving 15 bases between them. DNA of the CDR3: TGTGCCAGCAGCTTGGTCGACATGTCCGGGCGAAACACCATATATTTT. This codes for CASSLVDMSGRNTIYF.

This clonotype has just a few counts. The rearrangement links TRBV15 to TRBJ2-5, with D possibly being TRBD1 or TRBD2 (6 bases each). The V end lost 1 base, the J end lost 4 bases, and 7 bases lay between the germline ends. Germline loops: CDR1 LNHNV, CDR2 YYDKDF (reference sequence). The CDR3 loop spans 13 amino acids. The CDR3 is CATSRGGAETQYF. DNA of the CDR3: TGTGCCACCAGCAGAGGGGGGGCAGAGACCCAGTACTTC.

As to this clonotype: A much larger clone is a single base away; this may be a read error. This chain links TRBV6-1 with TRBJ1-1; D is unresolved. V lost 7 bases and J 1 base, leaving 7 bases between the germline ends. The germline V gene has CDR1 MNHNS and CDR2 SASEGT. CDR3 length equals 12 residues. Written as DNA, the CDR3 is TGTGCCAGCACTTTCGGGAACACTGAAGCTTTCTTT. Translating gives CASTFGNTEAFF.

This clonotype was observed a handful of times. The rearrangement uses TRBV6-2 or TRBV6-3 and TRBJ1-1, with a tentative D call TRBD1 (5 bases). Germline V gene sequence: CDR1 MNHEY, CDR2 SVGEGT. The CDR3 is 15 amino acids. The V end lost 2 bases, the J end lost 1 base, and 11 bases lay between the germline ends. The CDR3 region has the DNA TGTGCCAGCAGTTACCCGACAGTTCCGAACACTGAAGCTTTCTTT. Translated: CASSYPTVPNTEAFF.

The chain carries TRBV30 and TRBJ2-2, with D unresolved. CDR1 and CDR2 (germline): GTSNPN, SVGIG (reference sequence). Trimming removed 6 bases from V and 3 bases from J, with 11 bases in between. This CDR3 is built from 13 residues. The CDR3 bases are TGTGCCTGTTTTGAACGGGACACCGGGGAGCTGTTTTTT. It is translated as CACFERDTGELFF.

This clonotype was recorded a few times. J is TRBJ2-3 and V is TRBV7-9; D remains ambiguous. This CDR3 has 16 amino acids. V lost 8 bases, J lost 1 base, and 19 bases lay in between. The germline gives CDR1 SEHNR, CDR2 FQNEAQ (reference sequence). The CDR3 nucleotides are TGTGCCAGCCTCCCCTCCAGGCTTAGGGGCACAGATACGCAGTATTTT. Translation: CASLPSRLRGTDTQYF.

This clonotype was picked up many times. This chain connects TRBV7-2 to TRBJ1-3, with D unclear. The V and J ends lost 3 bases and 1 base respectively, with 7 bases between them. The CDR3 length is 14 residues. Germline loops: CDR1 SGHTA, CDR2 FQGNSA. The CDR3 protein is CASSFYVSGNTIYF. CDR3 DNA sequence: TGTGCCAGCAGCTTTTATGTTTCTGGAAACACCATATATTTT.

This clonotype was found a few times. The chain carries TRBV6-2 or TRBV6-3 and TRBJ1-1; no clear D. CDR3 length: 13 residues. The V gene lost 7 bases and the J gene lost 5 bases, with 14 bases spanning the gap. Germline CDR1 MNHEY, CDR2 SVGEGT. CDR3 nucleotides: TGTGCCAGCACCTCCGGACTCGGAACTGAAGCTTTCTTT. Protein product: CASTSGLGTEAFF.

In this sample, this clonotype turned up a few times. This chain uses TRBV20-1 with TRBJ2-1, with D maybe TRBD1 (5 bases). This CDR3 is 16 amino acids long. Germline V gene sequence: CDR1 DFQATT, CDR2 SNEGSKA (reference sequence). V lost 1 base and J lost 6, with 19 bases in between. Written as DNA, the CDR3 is TGCAGTGCTAGAGGGGTGTCCGGCCGGCAGGGCAATGAGCAGTTCTTC. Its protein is CSARGVSGRQGNEQFF.

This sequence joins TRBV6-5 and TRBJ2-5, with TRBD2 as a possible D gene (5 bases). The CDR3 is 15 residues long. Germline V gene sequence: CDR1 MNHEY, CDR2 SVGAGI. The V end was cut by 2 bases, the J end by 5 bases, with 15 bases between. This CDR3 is CASSYVREWRETQYF. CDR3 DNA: TGTGCCAGCAGTTACGTACGGGAATGGCGGGAGACCCAGTACTTC.

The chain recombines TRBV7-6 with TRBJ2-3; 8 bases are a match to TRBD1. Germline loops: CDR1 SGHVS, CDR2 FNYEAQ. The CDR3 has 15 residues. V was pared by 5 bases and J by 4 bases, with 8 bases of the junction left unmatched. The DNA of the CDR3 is TGTGCCAGCAGCCGCACAGGGGGAGCGGCAGATACGCAGTATTTT. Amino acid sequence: CASSRTGGAADTQYF.

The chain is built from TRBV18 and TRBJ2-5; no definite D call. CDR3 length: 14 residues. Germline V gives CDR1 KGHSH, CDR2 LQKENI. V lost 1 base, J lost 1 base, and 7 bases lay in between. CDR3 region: CASSPLAAQETQYF. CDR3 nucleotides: TGTGCCAGCTCACCACTGGCCGCCCAAGAGACCCAGTACTTC.

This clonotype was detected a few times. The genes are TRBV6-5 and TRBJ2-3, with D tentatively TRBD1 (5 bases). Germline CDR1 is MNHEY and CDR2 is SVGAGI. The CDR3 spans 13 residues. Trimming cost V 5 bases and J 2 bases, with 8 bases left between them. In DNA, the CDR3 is TGTGCCAGCAGTCAGGGATTCACAGATACGCAGTATTTT. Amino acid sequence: CASSQGFTDTQYF.

DNA of the CDR3: TGTGCCAGCAGCCCTAACCCCCCCGGGGGCAACTATGGCTACACCTTC. Its translation: CASSPNPPGGNYGYTF. J is TRBJ1-2 and V is TRBV7-2, with D possibly TRBD1 on 6 matching bases. The CDR3 extends over 16 amino acids. Trimming cost V 5 bases and J 2 bases, with 18 bases left between them. Per the germline V gene, CDR1 is SGHTA and CDR2 is FQGNSA.

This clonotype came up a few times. CDR3: CASSGLTGEETQYF. CDR3 DNA: TGTGCCAGCAGTGGCCTGACAGGGGAAGAGACCCAGTACTTC. The chain employs TRBV2 and TRBJ2-5; 8 bases fit TRBD1. CDR1 is SNHLY, CDR2 FYNNEI, per germline. The CDR3 is 14 residues long. The ends lost 4 bases at V and 3 bases at J; junction bases unmatched: 4. Looking up the rest from reference TRBV2 and TRBJ2-5 gives the full variable domain: EPEVTQTPSHQVTQMGQEVILRCVPISNHLYFYWYRQILGQKVEFLVSFYNNEISEKSEIFDDQFSVERPDGSNFTLKIRSTKLEDSAMYFCASSGLTGEETQYFGPGTRLLVL.

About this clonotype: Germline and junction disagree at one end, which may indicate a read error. The CDR3 region has the DNA TGTGCCAGCTCCACTGGACCAAACAATGAAGCTTTCTTT. The encoded protein is CASSTGPNNEAFF. The V gene is TRBV18, the J gene TRBJ1-1; the D is unclear. The CDR3 spans 13 residues. From germline, CDR1 is KGHSH and CDR2 LQKENI.